This entry features one T cell receptor (beta chain) sequence. As yet, its antigen is unknown. The CDR3 spans 14 residues. Germline lookup yields CDR1 SGHTA and CDR2 FQGNSA. V lost 2 bases and J lost 7, with 11 bases in between. This record belongs to a study of response to subunit inactivated influenza vaccine. Study outcomes and limitations: The authors offered the suggestion that each seasonal influenza vaccination recruits few new T cells.

TCRdb fed the RT-PCR reads into MiXCR, producing one record per CDR3 protein. The data show more than 400,000 distinct CDR3 sequences, approximately 6.9% seen once. The chain couples TRBV7-2 to TRBJ1-4; no definite D call. The specimen was PBMCs from blood, collected roughly 24 months after vaccination. The TCR originated in a man between 50 and 75 years old who received an inactivated influenza vaccine. DNA of the CDR3: TGTGCCAGCAGCTTACAAGGATCGGGTGAAAAACTGTTTTTT. Translating it yields CASSLQGSGEKLFF. The full variable domain, with the rest looked up from reference TRBV7-2 and TRBJ1-4, is GAGVSQSPSNKVTEKGKDVELRCDPISGHTALYWYRQSLGQGLEFLIYFQGNSAPDKSGLPSDRFSAERTGGSVSTLTIQRTQQEDSAVYLCASSLQGSGEKLFFGSGTQLSVL.